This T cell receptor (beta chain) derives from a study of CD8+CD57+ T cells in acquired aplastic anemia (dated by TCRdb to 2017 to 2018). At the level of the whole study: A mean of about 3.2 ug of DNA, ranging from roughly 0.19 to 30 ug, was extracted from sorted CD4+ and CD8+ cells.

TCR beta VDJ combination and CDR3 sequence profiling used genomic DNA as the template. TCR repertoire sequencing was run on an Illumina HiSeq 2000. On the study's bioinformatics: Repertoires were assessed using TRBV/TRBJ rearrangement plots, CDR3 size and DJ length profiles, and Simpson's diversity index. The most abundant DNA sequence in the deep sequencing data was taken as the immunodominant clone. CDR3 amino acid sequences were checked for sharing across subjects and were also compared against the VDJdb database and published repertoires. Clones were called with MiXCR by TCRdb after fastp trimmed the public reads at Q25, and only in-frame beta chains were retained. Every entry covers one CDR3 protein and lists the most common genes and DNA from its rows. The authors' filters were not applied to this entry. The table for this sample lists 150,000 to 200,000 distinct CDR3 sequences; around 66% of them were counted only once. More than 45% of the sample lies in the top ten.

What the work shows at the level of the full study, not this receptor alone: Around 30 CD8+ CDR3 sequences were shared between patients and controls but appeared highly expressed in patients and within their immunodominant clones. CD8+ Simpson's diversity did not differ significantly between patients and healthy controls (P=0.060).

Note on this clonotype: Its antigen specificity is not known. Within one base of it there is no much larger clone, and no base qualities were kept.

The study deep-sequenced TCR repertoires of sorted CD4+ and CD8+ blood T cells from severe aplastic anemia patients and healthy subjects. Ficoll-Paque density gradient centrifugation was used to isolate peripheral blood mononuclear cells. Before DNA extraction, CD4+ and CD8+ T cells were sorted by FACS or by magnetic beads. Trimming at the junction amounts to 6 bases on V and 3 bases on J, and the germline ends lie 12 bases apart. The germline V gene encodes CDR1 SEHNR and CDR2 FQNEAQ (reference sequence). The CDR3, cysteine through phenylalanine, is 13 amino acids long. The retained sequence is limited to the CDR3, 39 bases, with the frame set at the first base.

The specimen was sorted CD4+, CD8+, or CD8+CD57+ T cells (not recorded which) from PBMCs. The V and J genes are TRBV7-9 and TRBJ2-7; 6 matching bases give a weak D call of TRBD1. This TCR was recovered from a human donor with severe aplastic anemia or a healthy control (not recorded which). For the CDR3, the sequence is CASRSGTNYEQYF. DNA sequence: TGTGCCAGCAGGTCCGGGACAAACTACGAGCAGTACTTC. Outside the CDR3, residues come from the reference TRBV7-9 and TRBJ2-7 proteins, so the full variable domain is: DTGVSQNPRHKITKRGQNVTFRCDPISEHNRLYWYRQTLGQGPEFLTYFQNEAQLEKSRLLSDRFSAERPKGSFSTLEIQRTEQGDSAMYLCASRSGTNYEQYFGPGTRLTVT.